This T cell receptor (beta chain) comes out of a study of identical twins. With template switching, a universal primer site was added, and the cDNA carried unique molecular identifiers. MiXCR, run by TCRdb on the 5' RACE reads, gives a single entry per CDR3 protein. The sample lists a few hundred thousand distinct CDR3 sequences, nearly 10% occurring once. This clonotype was seen more than once but under ten times. V lost 7 bases to trimming and J lost 5 bases; unmatched junction nucleotides: 8. The CDR3 spans 14 residues. Germline V gene sequence: CDR1 SGHRS, CDR2 YFSETQ. The same data also contributed to another study, on yellow fever vaccine responses in identical twins.

The TCR originated in a woman aged 18-29 years in good health. What was sequenced was PBMCs. The V call is TRBV5-1, the J call TRBJ2-2; 7 bases map to TRBD2. The CDR3 region is CASLSSGKTGELFF. CDR3 nucleotides: TGCGCCAGCTTATCGAGCGGGAAGACCGGGGAGCTGTTTTTT.